This T cell receptor (beta chain) was documented in a study of cytomegalovirus exposure and HLA in healthy donors. CDR1 and CDR2 from the germline V gene are SGDLS and YYNGEE. With 4 bases clipped from V and 3 bases from J, the junction kept 11 bases outside the gene matches. The CDR3 covers 16 residues. Nominally healthy donors provided the samples, though records likely missed some immune exposures. Only a few counts were recorded for this clone. The antigen is undetermined. Primers: 60 Vbeta forward and 13 Jbeta reverse. TCRdb's table, derived via immunoSEQ multiplex PCR, lists solely in-frame clones and lacks some. The sample comprises approximately 110,000 clones, over 70% of which are singletons, and around 4.1% rests with the top ten. The study, taken as a whole, reports: There were several of the most significant clusters that appeared linked to common viral pathogens in a later analysis. TCR beta V- and J-gene trimming was later associated with a missense DCLRE1C variant.

The sequence was obtained from a woman aged 35 to 49 in good health and CMV-seronegative. The genes are TRBV9 and TRBJ2-5; 8 nucleotides agree with TRBD2. Sequenced sample: PBMCs. The CDR3 loop is CASSPRGGQREETQYF. DNA of the CDR3: TGTGCCAGCAGCCCTCGGGGGGGCCAGAGGGAAGAGACCCAGTACTTC. The whole variable domain, filled in from reference TRBV9 and TRBJ2-5, reads DSGVTQTPKHLITATGQRVTLRCSPRSGDLSVYWYQQSLDQGLQFLIQYYNGEERAKGNILERFSAQQFPDLHSELNLSSLELGDSALYFCASSPRGGQREETQYFGPGTRLLVL.